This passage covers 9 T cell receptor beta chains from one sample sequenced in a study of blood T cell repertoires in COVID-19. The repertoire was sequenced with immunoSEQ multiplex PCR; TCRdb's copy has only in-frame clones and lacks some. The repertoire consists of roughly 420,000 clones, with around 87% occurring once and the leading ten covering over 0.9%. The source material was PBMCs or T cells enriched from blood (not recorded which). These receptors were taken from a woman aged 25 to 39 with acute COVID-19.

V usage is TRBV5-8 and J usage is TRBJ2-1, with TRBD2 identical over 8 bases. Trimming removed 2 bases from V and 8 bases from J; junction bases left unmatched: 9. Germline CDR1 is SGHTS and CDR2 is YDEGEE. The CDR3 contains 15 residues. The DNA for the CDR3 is TGTGCCAGCAGCTTTGGGCAAGCGGGGGTGGATGAGCAGTTCTTC. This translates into CASSFGQAGVDEQFF.

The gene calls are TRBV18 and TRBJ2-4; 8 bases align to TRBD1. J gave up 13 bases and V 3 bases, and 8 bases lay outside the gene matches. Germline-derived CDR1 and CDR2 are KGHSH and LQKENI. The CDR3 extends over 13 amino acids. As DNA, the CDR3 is TGTGCCAGCTCACCGGGGCAGGGGGCGAGGCAGTACTTC. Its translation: CASSPGQGARQYF.

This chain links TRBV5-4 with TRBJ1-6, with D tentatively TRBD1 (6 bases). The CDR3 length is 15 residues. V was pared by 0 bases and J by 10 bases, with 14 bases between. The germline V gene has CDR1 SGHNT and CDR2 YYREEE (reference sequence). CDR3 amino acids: CASSLDQGSGSPLHF. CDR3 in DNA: TGTGCCAGCAGCTTGGATCAGGGGTCGGGCTCACCCCTCCACTTT. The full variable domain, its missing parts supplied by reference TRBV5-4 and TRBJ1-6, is ETGVTQSPTHLIKTRGQQVTLRCSSQSGHNTVSWYQQALGQGPQFIFQYYREEENGRGNFPPRFSGLQFPNYSSELNVNALELDDSALYLCASSLDQGSGSPLHFGNGTRLTVT.

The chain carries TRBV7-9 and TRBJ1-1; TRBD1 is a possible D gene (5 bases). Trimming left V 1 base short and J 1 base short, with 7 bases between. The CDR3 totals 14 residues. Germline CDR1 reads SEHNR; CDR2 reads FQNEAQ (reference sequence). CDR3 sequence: CASSLVGQNTEAFF. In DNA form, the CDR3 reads TGTGCCAGCAGCTTAGTTGGACAGAACACTGAAGCTTTCTTT.

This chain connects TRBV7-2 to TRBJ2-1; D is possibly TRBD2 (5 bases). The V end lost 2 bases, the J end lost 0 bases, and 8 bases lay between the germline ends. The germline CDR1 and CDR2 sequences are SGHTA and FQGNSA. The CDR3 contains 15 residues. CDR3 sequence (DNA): TGTGCCAGCAGCTTAAGCGGAAGCTCCTACAATGAGCAGTTCTTC. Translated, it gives CASSLSGSSYNEQFF.

The CDR3 sequence: CSVDPPPGGASHGYTF. CDR3 bases: TGCAGCGTAGACCCACCGCCGGGGGGTGCAAGCCATGGCTACACCTTC. The rearrangement joins TRBV29-1 to TRBJ1-2, with a weak D call TRBD1 (5 bases). The length of the CDR3 is 16 residues. Germline CDR1 SQVTM, CDR2 ANQGSEA. Trimming took off 6 bases at V and 6 bases at J, with 26 bases between the two ends. The variable domain in full, with the rest retrieved from reference TRBV29-1 and TRBJ1-2, is SAVISQKPSRDICQRGTSLTIQCQVDSQVTMMFWYRQQPGQSLTLIATANQGSEATYESGFVIDKFPISRPNLTFSTLTVSNMSPEDSSIYLCSVDPPPGGASHGYTFGSGTRLTVV.

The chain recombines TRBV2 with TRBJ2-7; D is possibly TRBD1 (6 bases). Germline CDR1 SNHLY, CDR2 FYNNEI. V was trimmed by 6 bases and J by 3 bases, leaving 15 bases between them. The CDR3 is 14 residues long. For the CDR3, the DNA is TGTGCCAGCAGCGACCGGGACACCTACTACGAGCAGTACTTC. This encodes CASSDRDTYYEQYF.

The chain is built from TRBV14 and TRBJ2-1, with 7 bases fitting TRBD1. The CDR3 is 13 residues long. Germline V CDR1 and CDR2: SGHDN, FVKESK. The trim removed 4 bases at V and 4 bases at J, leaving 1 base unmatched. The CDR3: CASSLGQYNEQFF. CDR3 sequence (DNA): TGTGCCAGCAGCCTGGGACAGTACAATGAGCAGTTCTTC.

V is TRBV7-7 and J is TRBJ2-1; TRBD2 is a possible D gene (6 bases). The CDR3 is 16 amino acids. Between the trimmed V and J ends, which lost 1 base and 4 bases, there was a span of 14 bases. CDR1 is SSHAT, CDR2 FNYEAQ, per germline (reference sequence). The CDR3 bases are TGTGCCAGCAGCTTAGGGCGGGGAGGCAGATACAATGAGCAGTTCTTC. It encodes CASSLGRGGRYNEQFF. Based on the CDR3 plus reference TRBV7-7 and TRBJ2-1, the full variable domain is GAGVSQSPRYKVTKRGQDVTLRCDPISSHATLYWYQQALGQGPEFLTYFNYEAQPDKSGLPSDRFSAERPEGSISTLTIQRTEQRDSAMYRCASSLGRGGRYNEQFFGPGTRLTVL.